The 8 T cell receptor beta chains presented below share a single source sample, sequenced in a study of control samples from healthy donors and cancer patients. Some clones are missing from TCRdb's copy, which holds only in-frame ones; the method was immunoSEQ multiplex PCR. The table has approximately 170,000 clones, over 85% seen once. Sequenced material: blood. Receptors were obtained from a man between 25 and 39 years old in good health.

This clone is a singleton in its sample. The genes are TRBV6-6 and TRBJ2-3, with 10 bases lining up with TRBD2. Germline trimming cut 4 bases from V and 2 bases from J; bases unmatched to any gene: 3. Per germline, CDR1 MNHNY and CDR2 SVGAGI (reference sequence). The CDR3 contains 15 residues. CDR3: CASSLAGGFTDTQYF. CDR3 sequence (DNA): TGTGCCAGCAGTTTAGCGGGGGGATTCACAGATACGCAGTATTTT.

The chain uses TRBV28 and TRBJ2-2; 7 bases are a match to TRBD1. V lost 6 bases and J lost 3; bases outside the gene matches: 7. This CDR3 spans 15 amino acids. Germline CDR1 and CDR2: MDHEN and SYDVKM. CDR3 amino acids: CASSPLRGHTGELFF. For the CDR3, the DNA is TGTGCCAGCAGCCCCCTGAGGGGGCACACCGGGGAGCTGTTTTTT.

The rearrangement links TRBV5-6 to TRBJ1-3; no definite D call. Germline V gene data show CDR1 as SGHDT and CDR2 as YYEEEE. Deletions cut 4 bases from V and 4 bases from J, with 12 bases between. The CDR3 has 14 amino acids. CDR3: CASSLRGLGNTIYF. CDR3 in DNA: TGTGCCAGCAGCCTGCGGGGTTTGGGAAACACCATATATTTT.

V is TRBV30 and J is TRBJ2-1; 9 bases align to TRBD2. The CDR3 length is 17 residues. The trim removed 1 base at V and 3 bases at J, leaving 10 bases unmatched. Germline V gene data show CDR1 as GTSNPN and CDR2 as SVGIG (reference sequence). The CDR3 nucleotides read TGTGCCTGGAGTGGGGGGAGACTAGCGGACCACTACAATGAGCAGTTCTTC. This gives the protein CAWSGGRLADHYNEQFF.

This clone was counted once. The gene calls are TRBV4-3 and TRBJ2-1; tentatively, D is TRBD2 (5 bases). This CDR3 spans 12 amino acids. V gave up 5 bases and J gave up 9 bases, with 11 bases separating them. Looked up from germline, CDR1 is LGHNA and CDR2 is YSLEER. For the CDR3, the DNA is TGCGCCAGCAGCAACCGGGCGGGTGAGCAGTTCTTC. It specifies CASSNRAGEQFF.

CDR3 in DNA: TGTGCCAGCAGTTTAAAGCCAGGGGTTAACTATGGCTACACCTTC. It is translated as CASSLKPGVNYGYTF. The gene calls are TRBV27 and TRBJ1-2; D is perhaps TRBD1 (6 bases). Germline assignment: CDR1 MNHEY and CDR2 SMNVEV (reference sequence). V was shortened by 2 bases and J by 1 base, with 11 bases between the two germline ends. The CDR3 is made up of 15 amino acids.

The rearrangement joins TRBV5-1 to TRBJ2-2; 10 bases match TRBD2. CDR3 length: 16 amino acids. Germline trimming cut 3 bases from V and 4 bases from J; bases unmatched to any gene: 6. Germline-derived CDR1 and CDR2 are SGHRS and YFSETQ. The CDR3, as DNA: TGCGCCAGCAGCTCACCGGGACTAGCGACCACCGGGGAGCTGTTTTTT. Translated, it gives CASSSPGLATTGELFF. Based on the CDR3 plus reference TRBV5-1 and TRBJ2-2, the full variable domain is KAGVTQTPRYLIKTRGQQVTLSCSPISGHRSVSWYQQTPGQGLQFLFEYFSETQRNKGNFPGRFSGRQFSNSRSEMNVSTLELGDSALYLCASSSPGLATTGELFFGEGSRLTVL.

This rearrangement joins TRBV14 to TRBJ2-2; D gene ambiguous. Looked up from germline, CDR1 is SGHDN and CDR2 is FVKESK. The V gene lost 3 bases and the J gene lost 4 bases, with 6 bases spanning the gap. This CDR3 comprises 13 residues. The CDR3 DNA reads TGTGCCAGCAGCCAGTTTGTCACCGGGGAGCTGTTTTTT. Translated: CASSQFVTGELFF.